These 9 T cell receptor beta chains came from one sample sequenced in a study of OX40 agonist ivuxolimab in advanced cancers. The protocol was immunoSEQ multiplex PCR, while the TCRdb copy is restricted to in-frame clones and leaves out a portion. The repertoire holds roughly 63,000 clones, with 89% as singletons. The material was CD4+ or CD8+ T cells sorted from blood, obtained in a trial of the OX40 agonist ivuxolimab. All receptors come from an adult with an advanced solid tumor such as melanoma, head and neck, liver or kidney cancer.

The CDR3 loop reads CSVENSWNEQFF. Here the CDR3 DNA reads TGCAGCGTTGAAAATAGTTGGAATGAGCAGTTCTTC. The chain links TRBV29-1 to TRBJ2-1; no clear D gene. Trimming left V 2 bases short and J 7 bases short, with 9 bases between. This CDR3 is built from 12 residues. Germline V gives CDR1 SQVTM, CDR2 ANQGSEA.

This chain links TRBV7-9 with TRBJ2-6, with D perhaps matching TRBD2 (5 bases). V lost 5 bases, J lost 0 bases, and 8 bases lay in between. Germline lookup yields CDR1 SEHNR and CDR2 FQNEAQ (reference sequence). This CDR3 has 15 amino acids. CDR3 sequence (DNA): TGTGCCAGCAGCCCCGGGATCTCTGGGGCCAACGTCCTGACTTTC. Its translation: CASSPGISGANVLTF.

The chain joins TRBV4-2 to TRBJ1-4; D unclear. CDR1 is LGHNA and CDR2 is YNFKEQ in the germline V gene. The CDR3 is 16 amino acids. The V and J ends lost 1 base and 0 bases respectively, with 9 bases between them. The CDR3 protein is CASSQGSGTTNEKLFF. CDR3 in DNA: TGTGCCAGCAGCCAAGGGTCCGGCACAACTAATGAAAAACTGTTTTTT.

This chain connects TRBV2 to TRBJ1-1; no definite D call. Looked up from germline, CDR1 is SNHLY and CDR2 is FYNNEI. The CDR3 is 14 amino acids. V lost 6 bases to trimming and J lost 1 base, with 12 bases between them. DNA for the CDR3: TGTGCCAGCAGGGCCGAAGGCGGGAACACTGAAGCTTTCTTT. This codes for CASRAEGGNTEAFF.

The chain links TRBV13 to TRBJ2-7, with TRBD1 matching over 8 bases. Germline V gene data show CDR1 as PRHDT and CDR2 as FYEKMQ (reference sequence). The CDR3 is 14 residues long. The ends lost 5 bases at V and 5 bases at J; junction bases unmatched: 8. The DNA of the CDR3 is TGTGCCAGCAGCCAAGGGACAGGTTGGAACGAGCAGTACGTC. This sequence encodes CASSQGTGWNEQYV.

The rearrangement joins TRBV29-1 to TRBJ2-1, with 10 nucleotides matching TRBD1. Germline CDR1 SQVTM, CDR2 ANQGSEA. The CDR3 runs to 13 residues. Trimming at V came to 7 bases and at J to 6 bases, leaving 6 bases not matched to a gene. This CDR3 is CSAGQGISNEQFF. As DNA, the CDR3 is TGCAGCGCGGGACAGGGGATTTCCAATGAGCAGTTCTTC.

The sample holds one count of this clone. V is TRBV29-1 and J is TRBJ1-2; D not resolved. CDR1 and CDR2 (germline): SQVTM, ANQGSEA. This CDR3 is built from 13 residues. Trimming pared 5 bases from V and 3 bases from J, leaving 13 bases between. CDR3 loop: CSVRTAAHYGYTF. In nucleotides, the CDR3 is TGCAGCGTTCGGACGGCAGCCCACTATGGCTACACCTTC.

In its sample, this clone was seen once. The CDR3 protein is CASSPSRVAGGDYNEQFF. CDR3 nucleotides: TGTGCCAGCAGCCCCTCCCGGGTAGCGGGAGGGGACTACAATGAGCAGTTCTTC. The rearrangement uses TRBV13 and TRBJ2-1, with 11 bases fitting TRBD2. The CDR3 has 18 amino acids. Germline loops: CDR1 PRHDT, CDR2 FYEKMQ (reference sequence). With V trimmed by 5 bases and J by 3 bases, 12 bases remained unmatched.

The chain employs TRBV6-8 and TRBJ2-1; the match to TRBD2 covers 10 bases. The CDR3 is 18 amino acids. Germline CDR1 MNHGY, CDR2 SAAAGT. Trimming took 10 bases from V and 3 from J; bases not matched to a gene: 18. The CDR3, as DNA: TGTGCCACACCCTTCCGGCTAGCGGGAGTTCCCCTCTACAATGAGCAGTTCTTC. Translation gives CATPFRLAGVPLYNEQFF.